A selection of T cell receptor beta chains follows, all from one sample in a study of regulatory T cells in long-lasting Graves disease. Via MiXCR, TCRdb re-called the multiplex PCR reads, giving one row per CDR3 protein. The sample comprises 420,000 or so distinct CDR3 sequences, roughly 17% of which are singletons, and approximately 22% rests with the top ten. This same sample was also taken into another study, of T cells in Graves' hyperthyroidism and ophthalmopathy.

Source: peripheral blood mononuclear cells (PBMCs), taken at new diagnosis, from a patient treated with antithyroid drugs. The source of these receptors is a woman aged 18-29 years with Graves disease. CDR3s include the opening cysteine and the closing phenylalanine or tryptophan. D genes are given only for firm matches. Only part of the rows carry a size: once, few, many, or a class if the clone is expanded.

CDR3 DNA	CDR3 protein	V gene	J gene	D gene	clone size
TGCAGCGTTGAAAAAGACAGGGAGGGCTACACCTTC	CSVEKDREGYTF	TRBV29-1	TRBJ1-2	TRBD1	-
TGTGCCAGCAACTTAGCGGGAATTACAGATACGCAGTATTTT	CASNLAGITDTQYF	TRBV11-3	TRBJ2-3	TRBD2	many
TGTGCCTGGAGTCCGGGGGAAGGCACCATATATTTT	CAWSPGEGTIYF	TRBV30	TRBJ1-3	-	-
TGCAGTGCTAGAGAGGAGGGATCCCTATACGAGCAGTACTTC	CSAREEGSLYEQYF	TRBV20-1	TRBJ2-7	-	many
TGTGCCAGCAGCTTCCTCGACAGGGGAGAAAAACTGTTTTTT	CASSFLDRGEKLFF	TRBV11-2	TRBJ1-4	TRBD1	many
TGTGCCAGCAGCTTACGGCAGCGGTTCACCGGGGAGCTGTTTTTT	CASSLRQRFTGELFF	TRBV11-3	TRBJ2-2	-	many
TGTGCCAGCAGTTTTTTGGAAAAACTGTTTTTT	CASSFLEKLFF	TRBV28	TRBJ1-4	-	many
TGTGCCAGCAGCGAGCTGGGGTACTCCTACGAGCAGTACTTC	CASSELGYSYEQYF	TRBV27	TRBJ2-7	-	-
TGTGCCAGCAGTTTAGTGCTAGCGGGTTCCTACGATGAGCAGTTCTTC	CASSLVLAGSYDEQFF	TRBV27	TRBJ2-1	TRBD2	few
TGCGCCAGCAGCTTCCCTAGCGGGAGGAGGGGCAATGAGCAGTTCTTC	CASSFPSGRRGNEQFF	TRBV5-1	TRBJ2-1	TRBD2	-
TGTGCCAGCAGGGCTATAGCAAGCACAGATACGCAGTATTTT	CASRAIASTDTQYF	TRBV2	TRBJ2-3	-	many
TGTGCCAGCACCGATTATACAGGGGGCACTGAAGCTTTCTTT	CASTDYTGGTEAFF	TRBV13	TRBJ1-1	TRBD1	many
TGTGCCAGCAGCTTCCCCCCCTTGGATACGCAGTATTTT	CASSFPPLDTQYF	TRBV11-2	TRBJ2-3	-	few
TGTGCCAGCAGCTTACCCGGGGAGAGGGAGCAGTTCTTC	CASSLPGEREQFF	TRBV7-2	TRBJ2-1	-	few
TGCGCCAGCAGCTTGGGTCCGGGGAACTACGAGCAGTACTTC	CASSLGPGNYEQYF	TRBV5-1	TRBJ2-7	-	-
TGTGCCAGCAGCTCAGACAGGGCGGGTTGGGGAAACATTCAGTACTTC	CASSSDRAGWGNIQYF	TRBV7-9	TRBJ2-4	TRBD1	few
TGTGCCAGCAGCCAAGGGGGGGGTTACAATGAGCAGTTCTTC	CASSQGGGYNEQFF	TRBV7-2	TRBJ2-1	-	many
TGTGCCAGCAGCCAAGAGGCTAGCGGGATATATACGCAGTATTTT	CASSQEASGIYTQYF	TRBV14	TRBJ2-3	TRBD2	few
TGTGCCAGCAGTTTCAACGGACTAGCGGGAGACGAGCAGTACTTC	CASSFNGLAGDEQYF	TRBV7-2	TRBJ2-7	TRBD2	-
TGTGCCAGTGGAGACAGGCTAAACTCCTACGAGCAGTACTTC	CASGDRLNSYEQYF	TRBV25-1	TRBJ2-7	-	few
TGTGCCAGCAGCCAAGCCAGGTATAATTCACCCCTCCACTTT	CASSQARYNSPLHF	TRBV3-1	TRBJ1-6	-	few